The entry below describes one T cell receptor beta chain. What it binds is not known. Germline values: CDR1 MNHEY, CDR2 SMNVEV (reference sequence). The CDR3 totals 16 residues. Trimming stripped 7 bases from V and 6 bases from J, with 22 bases between. The table came from immunoSEQ multiplex PCR; TCRdb's copy has only in-frame clones and leaves some out. This table holds about 350,000 clones, about 90% found once. The data derive from a study of Ad26.COV2.S vaccination and SARS-CoV-2 variants. The study's findings and limits: Total responses of T cells may have been underestimated by the analyses of TCR breadth and depth. While placebo recipients had lower spike-specific TCR breadth, vaccine recipients had more. Comparability of non-spike TCR breadth was observed across vaccine and placebo recipients. Considerable breadth of spike-specific CD8+ and CD4+ T cell responses has reportedly been documented following vaccination.

The specimen comprised peripheral blood, sampled after recovery from COVID-19. The clonotype originates from a human donor who had recovered from COVID-19. The chain is built from TRBV27 and TRBJ2-1, with D perhaps TRBD1 or TRBD2 (6 bases each). The CDR3 sequence is CASNPNPGGHINEQFF. CDR3 DNA sequence: TGTGCCAGCAATCCCAACCCTGGGGGGCACATCAATGAGCAGTTCTTC.